The rows below give T cell receptor beta chains drawn from one sample of a study of TIL therapy for anti-PD-1-resistant metastatic lung cancer. Some clones are missing from TCRdb's copy, which holds only in-frame ones; the method was immunoSEQ multiplex PCR. Of about 5,300 clones detected, around three fifths appear once; the ten largest clones hold roughly a tenth. Sample: tumor tissue, taken at baseline. The receptors stem from a man in his sixties or seventies with non-small cell lung cancer. Each CDR3 is given with its conserved first and last residue. Fields, in order: J gene, V gene, clone size, D gene, CDR3 protein, CDR3 DNA. The D gene is left open where the match is weak. Clone size is stated in some rows and not others, as once, few, many or a class when expanded.

J: TRBJ2-3
V: TRBV11-2
size: .
D: .
CDR3: CASILGEGSGLDTQYF
DNA: TGTGCCAGCATCCTAGGAGAGGGTAGCGGCCTAGATACGCAGTATTTT

J: TRBJ2-1
V: TRBV29-1
size: .
D: .
CDR3: CSVEVWQLGNEQFF
DNA: TGCAGCGTTGAAGTGTGGCAGCTGGGGAATGAGCAGTTCTTC

J: TRBJ1-4
V: TRBV27
size: .
D: .
CDR3: CASSLEGRSFEKLFF
DNA: TGTGCCAGCAGTCTAGAGGGACGGAGCTTTGAAAAACTGTTTTTT

J: TRBJ1-5
V: TRBV11-2
size: .
D: .
CDR3: CASSLYARAGGGNQPQHF
DNA: TGTGCCAGCAGCTTATATGCGAGGGCGGGGGGCGGCAATCAGCCCCAGCATTTT

J: TRBJ1-1
V: TRBV5-1
size: once
D: .
CDR3: CASSLRGGTEAFF
DNA: TGCGCCAGCAGCTTGCGAGGGGGCACTGAAGCTTTCTTT

J: TRBJ2-5
V: TRBV27
size: once
D: .
CDR3: CASSLSGSVTQYF
DNA: TGTGCCAGCAGTTTATCTGGATCAGTGACCCAGTACTTC

J: TRBJ2-2
V: TRBV11-3
size: .
D: TRBD1
CDR3: CASSLGLQGTGELFF
DNA: TGTGCCAGCAGCTTAGGTTTACAGGGGACCGGGGAGCTGTTTTTT

J: TRBJ2-1
V: TRBV6-1
size: .
D: TRBD2
CDR3: CASKGGDNEQFF
DNA: TGTGCCAGCAAGGGAGGGGACAATGAGCAGTTCTTC

J: TRBJ1-2
V: TRBV5-6
size: .
D: .
CDR3: CASSLLNYGYTF
DNA: TGTGCCAGCAGCTTGTTGAACTATGGCTACACCTTC

J: TRBJ2-7
V: TRBV7-6
size: .
D: .
CDR3: CASSLQSGNEQYF
DNA: TGTGCCAGCAGCTTACAGTCAGGGAACGAGCAGTACTTC

J: TRBJ2-3
V: TRBV5-1
size: .
D: TRBD1
CDR3: CASSLDRSTDTQYF
DNA: TGCGCCAGCAGCCTGGACAGGTCCACAGATACGCAGTATTTT

J: TRBJ1-1
V: TRBV6-5
size: .
D: .
CDR3: CASSYARGKTEAFF
DNA: TGTGCCAGCAGTTACGCAAGGGGGAAAACTGAAGCTTTCTTT

J: TRBJ2-6
V: TRBV5-1
size: once
D: TRBD2
CDR3: CASSSRVAGGPSSGANVLTF
DNA: TGCGCCAGCAGCTCCCGCGTAGCGGGAGGGCCGAGCTCTGGGGCCAACGTCCTGACTTTC

J: TRBJ2-1
V: TRBV11-3
size: .
D: .
CDR3: CASSLTTGLGYNEQFF
DNA: TGTGCCAGCAGCTTGACAACGGGATTAGGGTACAATGAGCAGTTCTTC

J: TRBJ2-1
V: TRBV30
size: .
D: .
CDR3: CAWSRGTNSYNEQFF
DNA: TGTGCCTGGAGTCGTGGGACAAACTCCTACAATGAGCAGTTCTTC

J: TRBJ2-7
V: TRBV19
size: few
D: TRBD1
CDR3: CASSDPGQGFEQYF
DNA: TGTGCCAGTAGTGACCCGGGACAGGGATTCGAGCAGTACTTC

J: TRBJ2-7
V: TRBV21-1
size: .
D: .
CDR3: CASTVLPKKPYEQYF
DNA: TGTGCCAGCACCGTTTTACCGAAAAAGCCCTACGAGCAGTACTTC

J: TRBJ1-2
V: TRBV2
size: few
D: .
CDR3: CASSLRDGYGYTF
DNA: TGTGCCAGCAGTCTCCGGGACGGCTATGGCTACACCTTC

J: TRBJ2-3
V: TRBV10-3
size: .
D: TRBD2
CDR3: CAIALAAKSGDTQYF
DNA: TGTGCCATAGCCCTAGCGGCTAAATCGGGTGATACGCAGTATTTT

J: TRBJ2-1
V: TRBV2
size: .
D: .
CDR3: CASRGYNEQFF
DNA: TGTGCCAGCAGGGGTTACAATGAGCAGTTCTTC

J: TRBJ2-2
V: TRBV7-7
size: .
D: .
CDR3: CASSSLSGELFF
DNA: TGTGCTAGCAGCTCGCTATCCGGGGAGCTGTTTTTT

J: TRBJ2-3
V: TRBV6-5
size: .
D: .
CDR3: CASSYSRGFTDTQYF
DNA: TGTGCCAGCAGTTACTCTCGAGGATTCACAGATACGCAGTATTTT

J: TRBJ2-2
V: TRBV29-1
size: .
D: TRBD2
CDR3: CSVVLAGGGAGELFF
DNA: TGCAGCGTTGTCCTAGCGGGAGGTGGAGCCGGGGAGCTGTTTTTT

J: TRBJ1-1
V: TRBV11-3
size: .
D: .
CDR3: CASSFAGLNTEAFF
DNA: TGTGCCAGCAGCTTTGCGGGGCTGAACACTGAAGCTTTCTTT

J: TRBJ2-5
V: TRBV14
size: .
D: .
CDR3: CASSQIRSDSETQYF
DNA: TGTGCCAGCAGCCAAATCCGGTCGGACTCAGAGACCCAGTACTTC

J: TRBJ1-2
V: TRBV4-2
size: .
D: .
CDR3: CASSQGAEFSYGYTF
DNA: TGTGCCAGCAGCCAAGGCGCCGAGTTCAGCTATGGCTACACCTTC

J: TRBJ2-5
V: TRBV7-3
size: .
D: .
CDR3: CASSLGSNQETQYF
DNA: TGTGCCAGCAGCTTAGGGAGCAACCAAGAGACCCAGTACTTC

J: TRBJ1-1
V: TRBV30
size: few
D: .
CDR3: CAWSVGSQAFF
DNA: TGTGCCTGGAGTGTAGGCTCTCAAGCTTTCTTT

J: TRBJ1-1
V: TRBV19
size: .
D: TRBD1
CDR3: CASSIGGQGRTEAFF
DNA: TGTGCCAGTAGTATTGGCGGACAGGGCAGGACTGAAGCTTTCTTT

J: TRBJ2-2
V: TRBV7-3
size: medium-sized
D: TRBD2
CDR3: CASSRSGTANTGELFF
DNA: TGTGCCAGCAGCCGCAGCGGGACTGCGAACACCGGGGAGCTGTTTTTT

J: TRBJ2-1
V: TRBV5-1
size: .
D: TRBD2
CDR3: CASSLGTSGGYNEQFF
DNA: TGCGCCAGCAGCTTGGGGACTAGCGGGGGATACAATGAGCAGTTCTTC

J: TRBJ1-2
V: TRBV5-4
size: .
D: TRBD1
CDR3: CASSLARQGARGGYGYTF
DNA: TGTGCCAGCAGCTTGGCCCGTCAGGGGGCGCGAGGGGGCTATGGCTACACCTTC

J: TRBJ2-7
V: TRBV14
size: large
D: .
CDR3: CASSPWRDHEQYF
DNA: TGTGCCAGCAGCCCCTGGCGGGACCACGAGCAGTACTTC

J: TRBJ1-1
V: TRBV28
size: .
D: TRBD1
CDR3: CASSDRDYTEAFF
DNA: TGTGCCAGCAGTGACAGGGATTACACTGAAGCTTTCTTT

J: TRBJ1-2
V: TRBV5-5
size: .
D: .
CDR3: CASSLWDNYGYTF
DNA: TGTGCCAGCAGTCTTTGGGATAACTATGGCTACACCTTC

J: TRBJ2-5
V: TRBV19
size: .
D: .
CDR3: CASTPTGTQETQYF
DNA: TGTGCCAGCACCCCAACAGGGACCCAAGAGACCCAGTACTTC

J: TRBJ1-1
V: TRBV30
size: .
D: TRBD1
CDR3: CAWRQGDRVTEAFF
DNA: TGTGCCTGGAGGCAGGGGGATCGGGTCACTGAAGCTTTCTTT

J: TRBJ1-3
V: TRBV28
size: .
D: .
CDR3: CASSSGRSSGNTIYF
DNA: TGTGCCAGCAGTTCTGGCAGATCCTCGGGAAACACCATATATTTT

J: TRBJ2-3
V: TRBV7-3
size: .
D: TRBD1
CDR3: CASSLGDREITDTQYF
DNA: TGTGCCAGCAGCTTAGGGGACAGAGAGATCACAGATACGCAGTATTTT

J: TRBJ1-1
V: TRBV7-3
size: .
D: .
CDR3: CASSLDHENTEAFF
DNA: TGTGCCAGCAGCTTAGATCACGAGAACACTGAAGCTTTCTTT

J: TRBJ1-2
V: TRBV28
size: once
D: .
CDR3: CASRPGRSNYGYTF
DNA: TGTGCCAGCAGGCCCGGACGCTCTAACTATGGCTACACCTTC

J: TRBJ2-1
V: TRBV28
size: .
D: .
CDR3: CASSVSEEVSNEQFF
DNA: TGTGCCAGCAGTGTGTCGGAGGAGGTGAGCAATGAGCAGTTCTTC

J: TRBJ2-7
V: TRBV5-1
size: .
D: .
CDR3: CASRDRASGVYEQYF
DNA: TGCGCCAGCAGGGACAGGGCTAGCGGGGTCTACGAGCAGTACTTC

J: TRBJ2-7
V: TRBV19
size: few
D: .
CDR3: CAITGQYF
DNA: TGTGCCATTACGGGGCAGTACTTC

J: TRBJ2-1
V: TRBV11-3
size: few
D: .
CDR3: CASSLEMAREQFF
DNA: TGTGCCAGCAGCTTAGAAATGGCCCGGGAGCAGTTCTTC

J: TRBJ2-3
V: TRBV6-4
size: .
D: TRBD1
CDR3: CASRKGTGPTDTQYF
DNA: TGTGCCAGCAGAAAGGGGACAGGGCCCACAGATACGCAGTATTTT

J: TRBJ2-1
V: TRBV5-1
size: .
D: TRBD2
CDR3: CASSFLAGEDNEQFF
DNA: TGCGCCAGCAGCTTTTTGGCGGGAGAGGACAATGAGCAGTTCTTC

J: TRBJ2-3
V: TRBV7-9
size: .
D: TRBD1
CDR3: CASRQGDTDTQYF
DNA: TGTGCCAGCAGGCAGGGGGACACAGATACGCAGTATTTT

J: TRBJ2-5
V: TRBV28
size: .
D: .
CDR3: CASSFSRGRDWGETQYF
DNA: TGTGCCAGCAGTTTCAGTCGCGGTAGGGACTGGGGAGAGACCCAGTACTTC

J: TRBJ1-3
V: TRBV5-1
size: .
D: TRBD1
CDR3: CASSSGQHFSGNTIYF
DNA: TGCGCCAGCAGCTCGGGACAGCATTTCTCTGGAAACACCATATATTTT

J: TRBJ2-2
V: TRBV9
size: .
D: .
CDR3: CASSVSVQGGTGELFF
DNA: TGTGCCAGCAGCGTATCTGTCCAGGGTGGGACCGGGGAGCTGTTTTTT

J: TRBJ2-3
V: TRBV13
size: .
D: TRBD1
CDR3: CASSFRDSITQYF
DNA: TGTGCCAGCAGCTTCCGGGACAGCATCACGCAGTATTTT

J: TRBJ1-3
V: TRBV9
size: .
D: .
CDR3: CASSVAQTVSGNTIYF
DNA: TGTGCCAGCAGCGTAGCCCAGACAGTCTCTGGAAACACCATATATTTT

J: TRBJ2-1
V: TRBV7-2
size: .
D: TRBD1
CDR3: CASSLAGQSNEQFF
DNA: TGTGCCAGCAGCTTAGCGGGACAGAGCAATGAGCAGTTCTTC

J: TRBJ1-1
V: TRBV5-1
size: .
D: .
CDR3: CASSLGAGTEAFF
DNA: TGCGCCAGCAGCTTGGGGGCGGGTACTGAAGCTTTCTTT